A selection of T cell receptor beta chains follows, all from one sample in a study of siplizumab effects on memory and regulatory T cells. Data came from immunoSEQ multiplex PCR; TCRdb stores just in-frame clones and leaves some out. The sample lists about 100,000 clones, over 90% seen once, with 0.55% to 0.8% in the top ten. Sequenced material: Tregs sorted from blood. These receptors all stem from a human donor in good health. Both conserved end residues are part of each CDR3. A D gene is named only where the DNA matches it firmly. Expanded clones are given a class, and other clones once, few, many or no size at all.

d_call	v_call	clone_size	j_call	cdr3_nt	cdr3_aa
TRBD1	TRBV30	.	TRBJ1-1	TGTGCCTGGTCGACAGGGGTGAACACTGAAGCTTTCTTT	CAWSTGVNTEAFF
.	TRBV5-6	.	TRBJ2-3	TGTGCCAGCAGCTTGTGGGGGTCCTCCCCCCAAACCACAGATACGCAGTATTTT	CASSLWGSSPQTTDTQYF
.	TRBV5-1	once	TRBJ1-6	TGCGCCAGCAGCGAAATGGGGGGGGCGAATTCACCCCTCCACTTT	CASSEMGGANSPLHF
TRBD1	TRBV15	once	TRBJ2-1	TGTGCCACCAGCAGAGAAGGGGGCCTTTACAATGAGCAGTTCTTC	CATSREGGLYNEQFF
TRBD2	TRBV11-3	.	TRBJ2-1	TGTGCCAGCAGCTTACGCGGGAGAGGTGGTGGTGAGCAGTTCTTC	CASSLRGRGGGEQFF
TRBD1	TRBV19	.	TRBJ1-2	TGTGCCAGTAGTATCCAGACAGGGATCGGAGGCTACACCTTC	CASSIQTGIGGYTF
.	TRBV9	.	TRBJ2-7	TGTGCCAGCAGCCCATGGCTTGGGGAAGCCTACGAGCAGTACTTC	CASSPWLGEAYEQYF
TRBD2	TRBV5-4	.	TRBJ2-1	TGTGCCAGCAGCTTGGTAGCGGGAGTGGGCCTCAATGAGCAGTTCTTC	CASSLVAGVGLNEQFF
.	TRBV6-6	.	TRBJ2-1	TGTGCCAGCAACAGTTGGGATCGTTTTGAGCAGTTCTTC	CASNSWDRFEQFF
.	TRBV5-1	.	TRBJ2-3	TGCGCCAGCAGCTTCGAATTTTCAGATACGCAGTATTTT	CASSFEFSDTQYF
TRBD1	TRBV18	.	TRBJ1-6	TGTGCCAGCTCACCACGGACAGGGGCCTATAATTCACCCCTCCACTTT	CASSPRTGAYNSPLHF
.	TRBV5-1	.	TRBJ2-5	TGCGCCAGCAGGGAGACCCAGTACTTC	CASRETQYF
TRBD1	TRBV11-1	.	TRBJ2-1	TGTGCCAGCAGCACCGGACAGGGGGGATACAATGAGCAGTTCTTC	CASSTGQGGYNEQFF
.	TRBV28	.	TRBJ2-7	TGTGCCAGCAGTTTGGGGGAGCAGTACTTC	CASSLGEQYF
.	TRBV10-3	.	TRBJ1-5	TGTGCCACTCACGGGGACAAAAATCAGCCCCAGCATTTT	CATHGDKNQPQHF
TRBD1	TRBV30	once	TRBJ1-6	TGTGCCTGGAAGGGGGCATGGAATTCACCCCTCCACTTT	CAWKGAWNSPLHF
.	TRBV14	once	TRBJ2-7	TGTGCCAGCAGCCAGGGGGCGTGGCCCTACGAGCAGTACTTC	CASSQGAWPYEQYF
.	TRBV19	.	TRBJ1-1	TGTGCCAGTAGGCAGTGGAACACTGAAGCTTTCTTT	CASRQWNTEAFF